The clone carrying this T cell receptor (beta chain) came up once. This specimen belongs to a study of T cell responses to AZD1222 COVID-19 vaccine. TCRdb's table, derived via immunoSEQ multiplex PCR, lists solely in-frame clones and lacks some. The sample holds more than 100,000 clones; roughly 90% are singletons and the top ten take about 1.5%. This CDR3 contains 16 residues. V was cut by 2 bases and J by 1 base, with 11 bases left in between. Germline lookup yields CDR1 LGHNA and CDR2 YSLEER. The chain uses TRBV4-3 and TRBJ2-2; either TRBD1 or TRBD2 may supply D (5 bases each). This receptor was identified in an adult in good health. The starting material was peripheral blood, obtained on day 0 of AZD1222 vaccination. CDR3 coding DNA: TGCGCCAGCAGCCAAAAATGGGGACGGAACACCGGGGAGCTGTTTTTT. As protein: CASSQKWGRNTGELFF.